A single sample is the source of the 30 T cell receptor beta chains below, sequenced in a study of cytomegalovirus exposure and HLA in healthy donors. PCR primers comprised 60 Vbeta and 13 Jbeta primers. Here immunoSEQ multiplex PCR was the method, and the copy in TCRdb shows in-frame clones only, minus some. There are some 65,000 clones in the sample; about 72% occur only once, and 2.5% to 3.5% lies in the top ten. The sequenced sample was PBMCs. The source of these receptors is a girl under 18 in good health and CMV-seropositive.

CDR3 sequence: CASSQDRGGGAGNEQYF. For the CDR3, the DNA is TGTGCCAGCAGCCAAGATCGAGGCGGGGGGGCCGGCAACGAGCAGTACTTC. This chain joins TRBV4-2 and TRBJ2-7; 9 nucleotides line up with TRBD2. The CDR3 runs 17 residues. The germline CDR1 and CDR2 sequences are LGHNA and YNFKEQ. Trimming cost V 0 bases and J 5 bases; bases outside gene matches: 11.

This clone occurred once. The CDR3 DNA follows: TGTGCCAGCAGCCGGGACAGGACTTACTACGAGCAGTACTTC. Residues: CASSRDRTYYEQYF. V is TRBV27 and J is TRBJ2-7, with TRBD1 matching 8 bases. Germline V gene data show CDR1 as MNHEY and CDR2 as SMNVEV (reference sequence). Unmatched junction bases numbered 7, after V lost 6 bases and J lost 3 bases. The CDR3 extends over 14 amino acids.

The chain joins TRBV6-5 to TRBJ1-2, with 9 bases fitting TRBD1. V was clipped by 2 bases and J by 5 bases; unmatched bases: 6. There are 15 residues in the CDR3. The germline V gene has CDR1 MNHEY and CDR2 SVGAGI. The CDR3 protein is CASSYTRGQGYGYTF. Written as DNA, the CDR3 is TGTGCCAGCAGTTACACAAGGGGACAGGGTTATGGCTACACCTTC.

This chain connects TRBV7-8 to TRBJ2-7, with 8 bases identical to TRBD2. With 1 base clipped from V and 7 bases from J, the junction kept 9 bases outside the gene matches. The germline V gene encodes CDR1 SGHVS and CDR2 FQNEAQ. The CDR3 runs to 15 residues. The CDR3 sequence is CASSLGASGRREQYF. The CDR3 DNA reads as TGTGCCAGCAGCTTAGGGGCTAGCGGGCGAAGAGAGCAGTACTTC.

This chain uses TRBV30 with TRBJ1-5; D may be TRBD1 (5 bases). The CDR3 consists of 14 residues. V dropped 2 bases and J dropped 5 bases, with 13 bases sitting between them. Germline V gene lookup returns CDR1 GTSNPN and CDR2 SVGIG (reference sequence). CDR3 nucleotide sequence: TGTGCCTGGAGTCCCCGGGGGGGGTATCAGCCCCAGCATTTT. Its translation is CAWSPRGGYQPQHF.

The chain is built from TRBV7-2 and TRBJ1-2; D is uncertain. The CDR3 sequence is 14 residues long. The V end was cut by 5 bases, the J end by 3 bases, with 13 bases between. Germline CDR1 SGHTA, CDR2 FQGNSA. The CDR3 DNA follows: TGTGCCAGCAGCCCCGCGGTCGGCCACTATGGCTACACCTTC. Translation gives CASSPAVGHYGYTF.

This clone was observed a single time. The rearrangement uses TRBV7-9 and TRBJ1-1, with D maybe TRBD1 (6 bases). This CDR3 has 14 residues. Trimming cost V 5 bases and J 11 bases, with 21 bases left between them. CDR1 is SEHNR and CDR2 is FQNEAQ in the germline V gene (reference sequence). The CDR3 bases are TGTGCCAGCAGCGAGAGGCAGGGGTTACCCTATGCTTTCTTT. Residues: CASSERQGLPYAFF.

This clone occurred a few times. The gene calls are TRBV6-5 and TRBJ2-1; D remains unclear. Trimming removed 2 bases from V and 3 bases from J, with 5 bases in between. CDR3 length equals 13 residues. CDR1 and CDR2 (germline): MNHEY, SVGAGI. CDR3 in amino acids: CASSYGFYNEQFF. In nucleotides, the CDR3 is TGTGCCAGCAGTTACGGCTTCTACAATGAGCAGTTCTTC.

The CDR3 DNA reads as TGTGCCAGCAGCTTCCTGACTGGAAGCACAGATACGCAGTATTTT. This gives the protein CASSFLTGSTDTQYF. The genes are TRBV7-2 and TRBJ2-3, with D uncertain. V was pared by 3 bases and J by 0 bases, with 10 bases between. This CDR3 has 15 amino acids. Germline CDR1 is SGHTA and CDR2 is FQGNSA.

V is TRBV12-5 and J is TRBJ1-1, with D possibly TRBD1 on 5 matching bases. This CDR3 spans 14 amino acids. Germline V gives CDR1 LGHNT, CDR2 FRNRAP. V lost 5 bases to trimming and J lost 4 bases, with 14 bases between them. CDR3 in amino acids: CASGPSREGTEAFF. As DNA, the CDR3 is TGTGCTAGTGGTCCTTCCAGGGAAGGCACTGAAGCTTTCTTT.

CDR3 loop: CASRGQLPRTGELFF. For the CDR3, the DNA is TGTGCCAGCAGGGGACAGCTCCCTCGGACCGGGGAGCTGTTTTTT. The chain joins TRBV6-5 to TRBJ2-2, with 7 nucleotides matching TRBD1. J gave up 5 bases and V 6 bases, and 9 bases lay outside the gene matches. CDR3 length: 15 amino acids. Germline CDR1 MNHEY, CDR2 SVGAGI.

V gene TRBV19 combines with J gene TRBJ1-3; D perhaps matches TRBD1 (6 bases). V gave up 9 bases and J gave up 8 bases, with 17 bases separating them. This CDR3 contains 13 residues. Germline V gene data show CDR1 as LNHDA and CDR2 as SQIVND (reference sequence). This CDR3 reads CARGGAVSDTIYF. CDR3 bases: TGTGCCAGGGGGGGGGCCGTTTCAGACACCATATATTTT.

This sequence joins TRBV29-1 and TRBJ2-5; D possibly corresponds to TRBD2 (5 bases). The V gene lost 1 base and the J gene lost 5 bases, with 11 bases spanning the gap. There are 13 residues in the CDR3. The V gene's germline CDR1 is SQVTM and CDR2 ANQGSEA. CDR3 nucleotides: TGCAGCGTTGAAGGAGGGCGAGGGGAGACCCAGTACTTC. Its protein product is CSVEGGRGETQYF.

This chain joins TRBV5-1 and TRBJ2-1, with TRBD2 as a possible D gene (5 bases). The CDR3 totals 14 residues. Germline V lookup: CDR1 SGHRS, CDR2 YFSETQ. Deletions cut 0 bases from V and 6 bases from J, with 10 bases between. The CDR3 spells CASSLGSGINEQFF. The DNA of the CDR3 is TGCGCCAGCAGCTTGGGGTCGGGGATCAATGAGCAGTTCTTC.

CDR3 sequence reads: CASGWDRVGEQYF. The CDR3 region has the DNA TGTGCCAGCGGATGGGACAGGGTGGGCGAGCAGTACTTC. The chain uses TRBV2 and TRBJ2-7; 9 bases are a match to TRBD1. The CDR3 length is 13 residues. Germline values: CDR1 SNHLY, CDR2 FYNNEI. V shed 8 bases, J shed 6 bases, and the junction held 8 bases outside the gene matches.

The DNA for the CDR3 is TGTGCCAGCAGCCGCGACAGGGGACGAAACACCATATATTTT. Translating it yields CASSRDRGRNTIYF. This rearrangement joins TRBV7-9 to TRBJ1-3, with TRBD1 identical over 8 bases. V lost 5 bases and J lost 5; bases outside the gene matches: 5. CDR3 length equals 14 residues. Germline values: CDR1 SEHNR, CDR2 FQNEAQ (reference sequence).

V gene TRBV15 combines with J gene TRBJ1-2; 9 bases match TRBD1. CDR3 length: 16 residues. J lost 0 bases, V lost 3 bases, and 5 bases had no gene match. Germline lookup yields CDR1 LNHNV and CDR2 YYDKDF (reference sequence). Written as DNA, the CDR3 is TGTGCCACCAGCAGTGATGGGACAGGGCCTAACTATGGCTACACCTTC. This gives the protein CATSSDGTGPNYGYTF. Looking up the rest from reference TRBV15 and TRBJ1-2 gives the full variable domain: DAMVIQNPRYQVTQFGKPVTLSCSQTLNHNVMYWYQQKSSQAPKLLFHYYDKDFNNEADTPDNFQSRRPNTSFCFLDIRSPGLGDTAMYLCATSSDGTGPNYGYTFGSGTRLTVV.

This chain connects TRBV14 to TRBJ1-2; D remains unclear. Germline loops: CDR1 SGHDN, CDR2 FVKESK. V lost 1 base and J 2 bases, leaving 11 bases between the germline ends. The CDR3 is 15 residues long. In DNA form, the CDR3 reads TGTGCCAGCAGCCAAGGACATTGGGTAAACTATGGCTACACCTTC. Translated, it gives CASSQGHWVNYGYTF.

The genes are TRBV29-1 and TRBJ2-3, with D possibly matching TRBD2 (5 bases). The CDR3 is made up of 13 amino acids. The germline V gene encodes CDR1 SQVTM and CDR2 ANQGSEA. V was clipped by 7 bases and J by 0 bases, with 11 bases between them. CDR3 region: CSDRDPSTDTQYF. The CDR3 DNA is TGCAGCGACCGGGATCCAAGCACAGATACGCAGTATTTT.

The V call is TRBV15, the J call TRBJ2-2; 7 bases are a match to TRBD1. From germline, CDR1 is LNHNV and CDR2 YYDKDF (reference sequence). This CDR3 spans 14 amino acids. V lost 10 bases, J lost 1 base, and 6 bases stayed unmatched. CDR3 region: CASRTGKNTGELFF. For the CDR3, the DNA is TGTGCCAGTCGGACAGGAAAGAACACCGGGGAGCTGTTTTTT.

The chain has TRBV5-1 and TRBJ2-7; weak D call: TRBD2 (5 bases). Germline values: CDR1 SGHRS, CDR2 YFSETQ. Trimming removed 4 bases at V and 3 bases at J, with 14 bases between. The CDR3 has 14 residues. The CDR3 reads CASSPAGVGYEQYF. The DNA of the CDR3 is TGCGCCAGCAGCCCCGCCGGGGTGGGCTACGAGCAGTACTTC. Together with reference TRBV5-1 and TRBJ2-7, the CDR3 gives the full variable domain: KAGVTQTPRYLIKTRGQQVTLSCSPISGHRSVSWYQQTPGQGLQFLFEYFSETQRNKGNFPGRFSGRQFSNSRSEMNVSTLELGDSALYLCASSPAGVGYEQYFGPGTRLTVT.

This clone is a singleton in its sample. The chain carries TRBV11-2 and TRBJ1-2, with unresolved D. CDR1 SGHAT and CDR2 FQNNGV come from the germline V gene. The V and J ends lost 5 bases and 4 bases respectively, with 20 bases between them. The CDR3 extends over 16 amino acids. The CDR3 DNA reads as TGTGCCAGCAGCCGGCGGGCAGAGGGATGGAGCTATGGCTACACCTTC. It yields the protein CASSRRAEGWSYGYTF.

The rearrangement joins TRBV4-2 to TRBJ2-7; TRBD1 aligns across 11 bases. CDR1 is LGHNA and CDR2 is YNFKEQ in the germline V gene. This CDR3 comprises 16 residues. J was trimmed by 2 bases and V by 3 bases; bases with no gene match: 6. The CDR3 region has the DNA TGTGCCAGCAGCCAGTACCGGGACAGGGGGACCTACGAGCAGTACTTC. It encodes CASSQYRDRGTYEQYF.

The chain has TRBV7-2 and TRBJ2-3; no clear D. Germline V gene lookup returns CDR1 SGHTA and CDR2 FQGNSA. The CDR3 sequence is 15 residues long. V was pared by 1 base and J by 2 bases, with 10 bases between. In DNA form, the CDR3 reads TGTGCCAGCAGCTTAGGGATGGGCTACACAGATACGCAGTATTTT. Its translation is CASSLGMGYTDTQYF.

CDR3 DNA sequence: TGTGCCAGCAGCGTCTCCAGGGGTGGGAATGGCTACACCTTC. Its translation is CASSVSRGGNGYTF. This sequence joins TRBV9 and TRBJ1-2; a possible D gene is TRBD1 (6 bases). From germline, CDR1 is SGDLS and CDR2 YYNGEE. This CDR3 region has 14 residues. Trimming removed 2 bases from V and 6 bases from J, with 14 bases in between.

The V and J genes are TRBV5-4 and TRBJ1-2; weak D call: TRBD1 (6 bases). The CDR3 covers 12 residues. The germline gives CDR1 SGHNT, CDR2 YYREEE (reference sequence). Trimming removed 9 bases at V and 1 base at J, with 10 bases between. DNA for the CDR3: TGTGCCACCCAGGACAGTAACTATGGCTACACCTTC. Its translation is CATQDSNYGYTF.

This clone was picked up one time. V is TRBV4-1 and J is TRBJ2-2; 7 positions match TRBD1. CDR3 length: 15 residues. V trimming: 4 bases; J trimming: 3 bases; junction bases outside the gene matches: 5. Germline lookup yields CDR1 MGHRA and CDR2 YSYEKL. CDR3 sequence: CASSPPTGYTGELFF. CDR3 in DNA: TGCGCCAGCAGCCCACCGACAGGGTACACCGGGGAGCTGTTTTTT.

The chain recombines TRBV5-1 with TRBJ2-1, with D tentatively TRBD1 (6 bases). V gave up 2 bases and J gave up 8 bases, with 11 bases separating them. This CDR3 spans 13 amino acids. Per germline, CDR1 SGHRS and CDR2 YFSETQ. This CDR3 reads CASSLQGRYEQFF. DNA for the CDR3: TGCGCCAGCAGCTTACAGGGACGATATGAGCAGTTCTTC.

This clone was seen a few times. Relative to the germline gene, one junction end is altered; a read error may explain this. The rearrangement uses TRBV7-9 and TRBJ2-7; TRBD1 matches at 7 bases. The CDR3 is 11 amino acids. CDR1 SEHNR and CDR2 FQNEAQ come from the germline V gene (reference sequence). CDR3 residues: CASSLAGTVGF. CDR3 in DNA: TGTGCCAGCAGCCTCGCCGGGACAGTAGGTTTC.

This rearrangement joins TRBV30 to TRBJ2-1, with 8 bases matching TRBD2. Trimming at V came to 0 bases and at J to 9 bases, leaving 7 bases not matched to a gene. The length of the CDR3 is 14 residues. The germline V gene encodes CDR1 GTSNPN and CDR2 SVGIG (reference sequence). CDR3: CAWSVRRRGAEQFF. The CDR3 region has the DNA TGTGCCTGGAGTGTAAGGCGGCGGGGGGCTGAGCAGTTCTTC.